This T cell receptor (beta chain) derives from a study of cytotoxic CD8 clonotypes in ibrutinib-treated CLL. As for the study in general: Overall, about 25 responses were partial and 2 complete; following median roughly 72 months, roughly 14 patients stayed remitted and roughly twelve progressed.

The CDR3 has 13 residues. V was shortened by 8 bases and J by 8 bases, with 17 bases between the two germline ends. Germline lookup yields CDR1 MRHNA and CDR2 SNTAGT. Sequenced by immunoSEQ multiplex PCR; TCRdb stores in-frame clones only, minus some. The sample has around 70,000 clones; approximately 80% are singletons. Source: PBMCs, taken at disease progression, from a patient treated with ibrutinib. The chain recombines TRBV6-4 with TRBJ2-3, with D possibly being TRBD2 (6 bases). This clonotype was sampled from a human donor with chronic lymphocytic leukemia. The CDR3 protein is CASGEEAHVTQYF. The CDR3 DNA follows: TGTGCCAGCGGGGAGGAGGCACACGTTACGCAGTATTTT.